The next 22 T cell receptor beta chains were all read from a single sample in a study of human T cells and chemical hapten exposure. Time point meaning: patch test 3, about 24 weeks after DPC sensitization. Described treatment: therapeutic diphenylcyclopropenone sensitization with weekly scalp DPC. From the RACE reads, TCRdb called clonotypes with MiXCR, one entry per CDR3 protein. Of about 190,000 distinct CDR3 sequences in the sample, under 30% were seen once. Sequencing used whole blood, obtained in connection with sensitization to the hapten diphenylcyclopropenone (DPC). These receptors were collected from a woman aged 40 to 55 with alopecia areata. Some clones in this sample may be carry-over from other donors' samples.

This chain uses TRBV7-9 with TRBJ2-7; tentatively, D is TRBD1 (6 bases). V was trimmed by 5 bases and J by 7 bases, leaving 12 bases between them. The CDR3 is 12 residues long. Per the germline V gene, CDR1 is SEHNR and CDR2 is FQNEAQ (reference sequence). DNA of the CDR3: TGTGCCAGCAGCAAGGACAGCGGAGAGCAGTACTTC. Its protein product is CASSKDSGEQYF.

This chain links TRBV10-3 with TRBJ2-2; D is uncertain. The ends were cut back, 6 bases at V and 5 bases at J, with 10 bases in the middle. CDR3 size: 13 residues. From germline, CDR1 is ENHRY and CDR2 SYGVKD. The CDR3: CAIRGDETGELFF. The CDR3 DNA follows: TGTGCCATCAGGGGCGACGAGACCGGGGAGCTGTTTTTT.

This clonotype appeared a few times. This chain uses TRBV7-9 with TRBJ1-2; tentative D call: TRBD1 (6 bases). The germline V gene encodes CDR1 SEHNR and CDR2 FQNEAQ (reference sequence). The V gene lost 1 base and the J gene lost 3 bases, with 9 bases spanning the gap. The CDR3 covers 14 residues. CDR3 protein: CASSLGGAHYGYTF. The CDR3 DNA follows: TGTGCCAGCAGCTTAGGGGGGGCTCACTATGGCTACACCTTC.

This chain links TRBV6-2 or TRBV6-3 with TRBJ2-6; D ambiguous. Trimming removed 5 bases at V and 3 bases at J, with 5 bases between. The V gene's germline CDR1 is MNHEY and CDR2 SVGEGT. The CDR3 totals 13 residues. CDR3 amino acids: CASSAGGANVLTF. The CDR3 DNA follows: TGTGCCAGCAGTGCCGGTGGGGCCAACGTCCTGACTTTC.

This clonotype appeared a few times. The chain uses TRBV29-1 and TRBJ2-5; D possibly matches TRBD1 or TRBD2 (5 bases each). Germline-derived CDR1 and CDR2 are SQVTM and ANQGSEA. The CDR3 contains 12 residues. Trimming removed 4 bases from V and 2 bases from J, with 8 bases in between. CDR3 sequence: CSVVRGQETQYF. The CDR3 bases are TGCAGCGTTGTGAGGGGTCAAGAGACCCAGTACTTC.

The sample holds a few counts of this clonotype. The rearrangement links TRBV11-2 to TRBJ2-7; D not certain. CDR3 length equals 13 residues. The germline V gene encodes CDR1 SGHAT and CDR2 FQNNGV. Trimming shortened V by 4 bases and J by 5 bases, and 12 bases separated the two germline ends. Here the CDR3 DNA reads TGTGCCAGCAGCTGGTTAGGAAATAACGAGCAGTACTTC. Its translation: CASSWLGNNEQYF.

This chain joins TRBV29-1 and TRBJ2-1; 10 nucleotides agree with TRBD2. The CDR3 extends over 18 amino acids. In germline, CDR1 is SQVTM, CDR2 ANQGSEA. With 4 bases clipped from V and 7 bases from J, the junction kept 19 bases outside the gene matches. The CDR3 region is CSVGPWGESGRAGNEQFF. DNA for the CDR3: TGCAGCGTTGGCCCCTGGGGGGAGAGCGGGAGGGCCGGTAATGAGCAGTTCTTC.

This clonotype has a handful of counts. This chain connects TRBV7-9 to TRBJ2-7; TRBD1 aligns across 7 bases. There are 13 residues in the CDR3. The V segment lost 8 bases and the J segment 6 bases; nucleotides outside the gene matches: 10. Germline CDR1 is SEHNR and CDR2 is FQNEAQ (reference sequence). The CDR3 is CASGQQGLGEQYF. Here the CDR3 DNA reads TGTGCCAGCGGACAACAGGGGTTGGGCGAGCAGTACTTC.

The V and J genes are TRBV24-1 and TRBJ2-3; D is undetermined. Germline CDR1 KGHDR, CDR2 SFDVKD. Trimming removed 7 bases at V and 5 bases at J, with 6 bases between. The CDR3 has 11 residues. This CDR3 is CATSYQDTQYF. Written as DNA, the CDR3 is TGTGCCACCAGCTATCAAGATACGCAGTATTTT.

The chain recombines TRBV6-6 with TRBJ2-3; 8 bases agree with TRBD1. CDR1 is MNHNY and CDR2 is SVGAGI in the germline V gene (reference sequence). The V gene end was trimmed by 6 bases and the J gene end by 4 bases; junction bases not matched to a gene: 6. The CDR3 contains 14 residues. This chain's CDR3 is CASSRGQGPDTQYF. The CDR3 nucleotides read TGTGCCAGCAGCCGAGGACAGGGCCCAGATACGCAGTATTTT.

This clonotype has more than one count but fewer than ten. The chain links TRBV7-6 to TRBJ2-1, with D uncertain. This CDR3 has 18 residues. V lost 3 bases and J 5 bases, leaving 23 bases between the germline ends. Germline values: CDR1 SGHVS, CDR2 FNYEAQ. As DNA, the CDR3 is TGTGCCAGCAGCTTTAAAGTGAAGGGCGTGTCGGGCAACAATGAGCAGTTCTTC. Its protein is CASSFKVKGVSGNNEQFF.

This chain links TRBV24-1 with TRBJ1-2; TRBD1 aligns across 10 bases. V lost 7 bases and J lost 7; bases outside the gene matches: 11. CDR3 length equals 15 residues. CDR1 KGHDR and CDR2 SFDVKD come from the germline V gene. The CDR3 DNA reads as TGTGCCACCAGCGGAACGGACAGGGGGAATCTTGGCTACACCTTC. It translates to CATSGTDRGNLGYTF.

V is TRBV28 and J is TRBJ2-3; D is possibly TRBD2 (5 bases). The CDR3 covers 15 residues. The germline V and J ends were trimmed by 7 bases and 2 bases, with 16 bases remaining between them. CDR1 and CDR2 (germline): MDHEN, SYDVKM. The CDR3 DNA is TGTGCCAGCACCACGGGGAACTACCCCACAGATACGCAGTATTTT. The encoded protein is CASTTGNYPTDTQYF. The full variable domain, its missing parts supplied by reference TRBV28 and TRBJ2-3, is DVKVTQSSRYLVKRTGEKVFLECVQDMDHENMFWYRQDPGLGLRLIYFSYDVKMKEKGDIPEGYSVSREKKERFSLILESASTNQTSMYLCASTTGNYPTDTQYFGPGTRLTVL.

V gene TRBV7-2 combines with J gene TRBJ2-5; the match to TRBD1 covers 11 bases. The length of the CDR3 is 15 residues. V was pared by 4 bases and J by 4 bases, with 5 bases of the junction left unmatched. CDR1 SGHTA and CDR2 FQGNSA come from the germline V gene. The chain's CDR3 is CASSSPGTGGETQYF. DNA for the CDR3: TGTGCCAGCAGCTCCCCCGGGACAGGGGGAGAGACCCAGTACTTC.

The rearrangement links TRBV9 to TRBJ2-3; 7 nucleotides align to TRBD2. CDR3 length equals 14 residues. Germline assignment: CDR1 SGDLS and CDR2 YYNGEE. Trimming cost V 6 bases and J 0 bases; bases outside gene matches: 4. As DNA, the CDR3 is TGTGCCAGCAAGTCGGGAGGAAGCACAGATACGCAGTATTTT. Translating it yields CASKSGGSTDTQYF.

The genes are TRBV12-3 or TRBV12-4 and TRBJ1-4; tentative D call: TRBD1 (5 bases). V was pared by 7 bases and J by 0 bases, with 9 bases between. There are 14 residues in the CDR3. The CDR3 nucleotides read TGTGCCAGCACACAGGCGTCAACTAATGAAAAACTGTTTTTT. This codes for CASTQASTNEKLFF.

V usage is TRBV7-2 and J usage is TRBJ2-3, with 9 positions matching TRBD2. Germline V gene lookup returns CDR1 SGHTA and CDR2 FQGNSA. After removal of 5 bases from V and 4 bases from J, the junction contained 7 bases not matched to a gene. This CDR3 has 15 residues. For the CDR3, the DNA is TGTGCCAGCAGCACTGCGGGGGGGTTCCCAGATACGCAGTATTTT. This translates into CASSTAGGFPDTQYF.

The sample holds one count of this clonotype. This chain connects TRBV27 to TRBJ1-6; a possible D gene is TRBD1 (6 bases). The CDR3 extends over 15 amino acids. Germline V gene lookup returns CDR1 MNHEY and CDR2 SMNVEV (reference sequence). V shed 2 bases and J shed 10 bases, with 15 bases lying between them. The CDR3 is CASSLEAGAGSPLHF. Here the CDR3 DNA reads TGTGCCAGCAGTTTAGAGGCAGGGGCTGGATCACCCCTCCACTTT.

The gene calls are TRBV5-1 and TRBJ1-6, with 7 bases lining up with TRBD1. Per germline, CDR1 SGHRS and CDR2 YFSETQ. Trimming took 4 bases from V and 7 from J; bases not matched to a gene: 17. The CDR3 runs 18 residues. The CDR3 DNA reads as TGCGCCAGCAGCGTTGGCCCTTCTATGACAGGGTTGAATTCACCCCTCCACTTT. Protein product: CASSVGPSMTGLNSPLHF.

This chain uses TRBV11-2 with TRBJ2-3, with 11 nucleotides matching TRBD2. The V gene end was trimmed by 6 bases and the J gene end by 7 bases; junction bases not matched to a gene: 9. Germline values: CDR1 SGHAT, CDR2 FQNNGV. The CDR3 has 15 amino acids. The CDR3 spells CASRTGTSGLHTQYF. CDR3 coding DNA: TGTGCCAGCAGAACCGGGACTAGCGGCTTACATACGCAGTATTTT.

In its sample, this clonotype was seen a few times. J is TRBJ2-7 and V is TRBV7-3, with D unresolved. In germline, CDR1 is SGHTA, CDR2 FQGTGA. There are 13 residues in the CDR3. Deletions cut 1 base from V and 0 bases from J, with 4 bases between. CDR3 sequence: CASSLKDSYEQYF. DNA of the CDR3: TGTGCCAGCAGCTTAAAGGACTCCTACGAGCAGTACTTC.

This clonotype appeared a few times. In nucleotides, the CDR3 is TGTGCCAGCAGCTTAGAAAAACTAGCTTACAATGAGCAGTTCTTC. Amino acid sequence: CASSLEKLAYNEQFF. The chain uses TRBV7-2 and TRBJ2-1, with D perhaps matching TRBD2 (6 bases). Germline lookup yields CDR1 SGHTA and CDR2 FQGNSA. The CDR3 spans 15 residues. The V end was cut by 1 base, the J end by 4 bases, with 11 bases between.